This T cell receptor beta chain was found in a study of blood T cell repertoires in COVID-19. The wider study: Samples came from the United States, Italy and Spain, spanning acute and convalescent COVID-19. T cells, B-cell-depleted T cells, or PBMCs provided the cDNA or gDNA that served as material.

CDR3 length: 14 residues. CDR1 is ENHRY and CDR2 is SYGVKD in the germline V gene. With 4 bases clipped from V and 8 bases from J, the junction kept 6 bases outside the gene matches. This table comes from immunoSEQ multiplex PCR, and its TCRdb copy is limited to in-frame clones, with some not included. The table lists 200,000 to 300,000 clones, approximately 89% of them singletons. The clonotype was recovered from a woman between 40 and 50 years old with acute COVID-19. The chain recombines TRBV10-3 with TRBJ2-1; TRBD1 matches at 9 bases. The sample comprised PBMCs or T cells enriched from blood (not recorded which). CDR3 DNA sequence: TGTGCCATCAGTGCTGGACAGGGGTTTGATGAGCAGTTCTTC. It translates to CAISAGQGFDEQFF.